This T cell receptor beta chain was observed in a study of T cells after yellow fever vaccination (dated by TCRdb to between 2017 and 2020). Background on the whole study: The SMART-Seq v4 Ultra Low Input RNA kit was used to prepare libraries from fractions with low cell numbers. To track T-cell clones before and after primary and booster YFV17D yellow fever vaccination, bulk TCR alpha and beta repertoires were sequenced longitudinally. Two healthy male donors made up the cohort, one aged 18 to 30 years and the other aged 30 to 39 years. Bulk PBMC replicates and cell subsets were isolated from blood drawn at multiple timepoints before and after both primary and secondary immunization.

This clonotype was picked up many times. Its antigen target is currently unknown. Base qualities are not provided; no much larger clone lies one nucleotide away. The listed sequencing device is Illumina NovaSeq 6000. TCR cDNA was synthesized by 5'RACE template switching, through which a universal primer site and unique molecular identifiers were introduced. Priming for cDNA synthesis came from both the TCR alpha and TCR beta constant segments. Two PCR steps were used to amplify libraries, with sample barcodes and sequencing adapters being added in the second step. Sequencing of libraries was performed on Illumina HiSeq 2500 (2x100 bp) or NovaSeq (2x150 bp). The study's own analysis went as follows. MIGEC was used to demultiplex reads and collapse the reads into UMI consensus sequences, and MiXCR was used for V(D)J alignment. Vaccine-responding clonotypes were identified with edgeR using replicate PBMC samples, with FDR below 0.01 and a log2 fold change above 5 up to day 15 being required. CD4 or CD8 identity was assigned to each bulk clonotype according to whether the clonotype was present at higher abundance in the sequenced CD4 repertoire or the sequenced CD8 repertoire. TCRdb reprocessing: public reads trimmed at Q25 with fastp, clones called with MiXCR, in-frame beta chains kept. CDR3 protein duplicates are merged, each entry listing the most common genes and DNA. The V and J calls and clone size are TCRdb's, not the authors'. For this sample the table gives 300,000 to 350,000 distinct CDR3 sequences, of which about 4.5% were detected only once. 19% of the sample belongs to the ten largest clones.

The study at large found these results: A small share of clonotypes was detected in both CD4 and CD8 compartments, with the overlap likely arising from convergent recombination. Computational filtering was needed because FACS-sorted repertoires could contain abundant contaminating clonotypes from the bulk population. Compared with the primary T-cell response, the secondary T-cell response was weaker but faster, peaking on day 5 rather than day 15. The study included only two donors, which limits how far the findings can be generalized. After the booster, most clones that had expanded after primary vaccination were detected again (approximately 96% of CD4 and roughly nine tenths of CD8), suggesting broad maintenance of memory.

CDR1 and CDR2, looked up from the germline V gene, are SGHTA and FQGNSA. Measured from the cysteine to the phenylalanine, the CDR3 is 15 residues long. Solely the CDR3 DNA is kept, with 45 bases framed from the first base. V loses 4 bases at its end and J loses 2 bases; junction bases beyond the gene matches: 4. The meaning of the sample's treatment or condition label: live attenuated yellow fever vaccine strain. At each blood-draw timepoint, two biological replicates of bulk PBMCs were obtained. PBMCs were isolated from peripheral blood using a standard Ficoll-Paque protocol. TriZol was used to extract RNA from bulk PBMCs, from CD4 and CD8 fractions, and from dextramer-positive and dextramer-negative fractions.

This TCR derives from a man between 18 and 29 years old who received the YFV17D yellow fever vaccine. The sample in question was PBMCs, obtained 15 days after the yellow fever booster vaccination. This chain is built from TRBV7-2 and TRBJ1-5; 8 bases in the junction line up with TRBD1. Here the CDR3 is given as CASSSLTGGNQPQHF. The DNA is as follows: TGTGCCAGCAGCTCCCTGACAGGGGGCAATCAGCCCCAGCATTTT.